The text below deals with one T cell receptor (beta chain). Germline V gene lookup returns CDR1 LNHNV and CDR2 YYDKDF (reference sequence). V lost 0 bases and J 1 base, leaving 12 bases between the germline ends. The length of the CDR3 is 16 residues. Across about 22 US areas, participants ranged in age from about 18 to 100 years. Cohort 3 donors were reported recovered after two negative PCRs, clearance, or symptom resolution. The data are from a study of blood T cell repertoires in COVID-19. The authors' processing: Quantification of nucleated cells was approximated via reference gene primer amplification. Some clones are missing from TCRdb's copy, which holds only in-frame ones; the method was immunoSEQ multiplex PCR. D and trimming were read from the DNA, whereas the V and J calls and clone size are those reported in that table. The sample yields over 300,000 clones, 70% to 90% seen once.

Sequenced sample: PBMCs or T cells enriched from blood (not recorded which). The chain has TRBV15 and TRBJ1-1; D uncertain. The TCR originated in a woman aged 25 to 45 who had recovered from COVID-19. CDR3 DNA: TGTGCCACCAGCAGAGATCTTTTCGGTAAGAACACTGAAGCTTTCTTT. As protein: CATSRDLFGKNTEAFF.